A selection of T cell receptor beta chains follows, all from one sample in a study of blood T cells in healthy people across ages. TCRdb used MiXCR to reprocess the 5' RACE reads, holding one entry per CDR3 protein. Of roughly 860,000 distinct CDR3 sequences listed, under 80% were seen once; the top ten hold 25% to 35%. The sequenced sample consisted of blood. Receptors were obtained from a man aged 25 to 45 in good health. The CDR3 runs from the conserved cysteine through the conserved F or W. Fields, in order: CDR3 DNA, CDR3 protein, V gene, J gene, clone size, D gene. A D gene is named only where the DNA matches it firmly. Not every row has a clone size; where given, it reads once, few, many or a size class.

CDR3nt: TGTGCCAGCAGCAAAACTAGCGGGGGGGCAGTAGAGCAGTTCTTC
CDR3aa: CASSKTSGGAVEQFF
v_gene: TRBV7-2
j_gene: TRBJ2-1
abundance: .
d_gene: TRBD2

CDR3nt: TGCAGCGTCGGACAGGGAAACGAGCAGTACTTC
CDR3aa: CSVGQGNEQYF
v_gene: TRBV29-1
j_gene: TRBJ2-7
abundance: few
d_gene: TRBD1

CDR3nt: TGTGCCAGCAGTTTGAACGCGGGGGCTGGAATCTATGGCTACACCTTC
CDR3aa: CASSLNAGAGIYGYTF
v_gene: TRBV27
j_gene: TRBJ1-2
abundance: once
d_gene: .

CDR3nt: TGTGCCACCTCGACAGGGACCTTGACCGGGGAGCTGTTTTTT
CDR3aa: CATSTGTLTGELFF
v_gene: TRBV7-7
j_gene: TRBJ2-2
abundance: few
d_gene: TRBD1

CDR3nt: TGTGCCAGCAGCTTGACAGGGTTCGCTGCCCCCGAGCAGTACTTC
CDR3aa: CASSLTGFAAPEQYF
v_gene: TRBV7-2
j_gene: TRBJ2-7
abundance: .
d_gene: TRBD1

CDR3nt: TGTGCCAGCAGCGCGCTTTCACAGGTTATACTTGGGAATGAGCAGTTCTTC
CDR3aa: CASSALSQVILGNEQFF
v_gene: TRBV9
j_gene: TRBJ2-1
abundance: .
d_gene: .

CDR3nt: TGCAGTGCTAGTTCCAGGTCACGTAATTCACCCCTCCACTTT
CDR3aa: CSASSRSRNSPLHF
v_gene: TRBV20-1
j_gene: TRBJ1-6
abundance: few
d_gene: .

CDR3nt: TGTGCCAGCAATCACAGGACCAACTACGAGCAGTACTTC
CDR3aa: CASNHRTNYEQYF
v_gene: TRBV6-2/TRBV6-3
j_gene: TRBJ2-7
abundance: .
d_gene: .

CDR3nt: TGTGCCAGCAGCTCCGGACTAGCCTACCAAGAGACCCAGTACTTC
CDR3aa: CASSSGLAYQETQYF
v_gene: TRBV7-3
j_gene: TRBJ2-5
abundance: .
d_gene: TRBD2

CDR3nt: TGTGCCAGCAGTTTCGGACACTTCTCCTACGAGCAGTACTTC
CDR3aa: CASSFGHFSYEQYF
v_gene: TRBV28
j_gene: TRBJ2-7
abundance: few
d_gene: .

CDR3nt: TGCAGCGTTGTTGAGGGGCCTTATACCGGGGAGCTGTTTTTT
CDR3aa: CSVVEGPYTGELFF
v_gene: TRBV29-1
j_gene: TRBJ2-2
abundance: few
d_gene: .

CDR3nt: TGCGCCAGCAGTACCCGGGACCTACCAGGCAATGAGCAGTTCTTC
CDR3aa: CASSTRDLPGNEQFF
v_gene: TRBV5-1
j_gene: TRBJ2-1
abundance: .
d_gene: .

CDR3nt: TGTGCCAGCAGTTACCTCAGTACTGGGGCCAACGTCCTGACTTTC
CDR3aa: CASSYLSTGANVLTF
v_gene: TRBV6-5
j_gene: TRBJ2-6
abundance: .
d_gene: .

CDR3nt: TGTGCCAGCAGTTACTTGCGGGCTAATGAGCAGTTCTTC
CDR3aa: CASSYLRANEQFF
v_gene: TRBV6-2/TRBV6-3
j_gene: TRBJ2-1
abundance: .
d_gene: .

CDR3nt: TGCGCCAGCAGCCAAAGGGAGGGGCTCTGGTACGAGCAGTACTTC
CDR3aa: CASSQREGLWYEQYF
v_gene: TRBV4-1
j_gene: TRBJ2-7
abundance: .
d_gene: TRBD2

CDR3nt: TGTGCCAGCAGCTTACAGGGGACTCGGCCTAACTATGGCTACACCTTC
CDR3aa: CASSLQGTRPNYGYTF
v_gene: TRBV7-2
j_gene: TRBJ1-2
abundance: once
d_gene: .

CDR3nt: TGCAGTGCTAGAGATGGCGCTCAGGGCATCGGCGAGCAGTACTTC
CDR3aa: CSARDGAQGIGEQYF
v_gene: TRBV20-1
j_gene: TRBJ2-7
abundance: .
d_gene: .

CDR3nt: TGTGCCAGCAGTCTGAGGGAGGGAGGTTCACCCCTCCACTTT
CDR3aa: CASSLREGGSPLHF
v_gene: TRBV28
j_gene: TRBJ1-6
abundance: .
d_gene: .

CDR3nt: TGTGCCAGCAGCCAAGGGGGGACAGGCCAATACGAGCAGTACTTC
CDR3aa: CASSQGGTGQYEQYF
v_gene: TRBV4-2
j_gene: TRBJ2-7
abundance: .
d_gene: TRBD1

CDR3nt: TGCAGTGCTAGCTTCGGTATGAACACTGAAGCTTTCTTT
CDR3aa: CSASFGMNTEAFF
v_gene: TRBV20-1
j_gene: TRBJ1-1
abundance: few
d_gene: .

CDR3nt: TGTGCCAGCGCCCCCCGGCGAGCCGTCCCGTCCTACGAGCAGTACTTC
CDR3aa: CASAPRRAVPSYEQYF
v_gene: TRBV5-5
j_gene: TRBJ2-7
abundance: .
d_gene: .

CDR3nt: TGTGCCAGCAGTGAAGTAGGCTCCGGGCAGTACTTC
CDR3aa: CASSEVGSGQYF
v_gene: TRBV6-1
j_gene: TRBJ2-4
abundance: .
d_gene: .

CDR3nt: TGTGCCAGCAGCCCATCAGCGGGGGTAACTGAAGCTTTCTTT
CDR3aa: CASSPSAGVTEAFF
v_gene: TRBV12-3/TRBV12-4
j_gene: TRBJ1-1
abundance: .
d_gene: .

CDR3nt: TGCAGTGCTAGAGGGCCACGGGACACTACCTACGAGCAGTACTTC
CDR3aa: CSARGPRDTTYEQYF
v_gene: TRBV20-1
j_gene: TRBJ2-7
abundance: .
d_gene: .

CDR3nt: TGTGCCAGCAGGACAGACGGGTCCTACGAGCAGTACTTC
CDR3aa: CASRTDGSYEQYF
v_gene: TRBV6-1
j_gene: TRBJ2-7
abundance: .
d_gene: .

CDR3nt: TGTGCCATTACGGGGGATGACTATGGCTACACCTTC
CDR3aa: CAITGDDYGYTF
v_gene: TRBV10-3
j_gene: TRBJ1-2
abundance: few
d_gene: .

CDR3nt: TGTGCCAGCAGCCAAGGGCAGGATAGCAATCAGCCCCAGCATTTT
CDR3aa: CASSQGQDSNQPQHF
v_gene: TRBV7-9
j_gene: TRBJ1-5
abundance: .
d_gene: .

CDR3nt: TGCAGTGCTAGTCCATCAGGGAGTGGAAACACCATATATTTT
CDR3aa: CSASPSGSGNTIYF
v_gene: TRBV20-1
j_gene: TRBJ1-3
abundance: .
d_gene: .

CDR3nt: TGTGCCAGCCATAGGACGCCCTCTAATGAAAAACTGTTTTTT
CDR3aa: CASHRTPSNEKLFF
v_gene: TRBV2
j_gene: TRBJ1-4
abundance: .
d_gene: .